This T cell receptor beta chain appears in the sequencing data of a study of T cells in Graves' hyperthyroidism and ophthalmopathy. Study-level background: Pretreatment peripheral blood was obtained at initial diagnosis. Study-level results: Most expanded thyroid clonotypes above 0.001 recurred in blood. Separating ophthalmopathy from stable hyperthyroidism was achieved by a 13 V-J model.

The study based diagnoses on clinical symptoms, serum thyroxine and TRAb, thyroid ultrasound and orbital computed tomography. This CDR3 comprises 18 residues. V lost 1 base and J lost 9; bases outside the gene matches: 19. RNA transcripts provided the source from which TCR beta CDR3 regions were amplified. With the HTBI primer set, the TCR CDR3 went through a first round of RT-PCR. TCRdb redid the calling of the multiplex PCR reads with MiXCR, one entry per CDR3 protein. Of more than 300,000 distinct CDR3 sequences in the sample, 18% were seen once. This clonotype was picked up many times. Its antigen is as yet unknown.

The chain couples TRBV12-3 or TRBV12-4 to TRBJ2-7, with 9 bases identical to TRBD2. The source of this sequence is a young man with Graves' ophthalmopathy. The sample taken for sequencing was blood. The CDR3 spells CASSLVGPGSSGDDRQYF. In nucleotides, the CDR3 is TGTGCCAGCAGTTTAGTAGGCCCAGGGTCTAGCGGGGATGACCGGCAGTACTTC.